This TCR beta chain was retrieved from a study of early T cells in non-severe SARS-CoV-2 infection. Study-level background: Unpaired chains resulted from sequencing bulk RNA of unsorted whole blood. Study-level points and caveats: The matching step, a VDJdb search, favored anti-spike CD8 responses and missed private and CD4 specificities.

Unique molecular identifiers were attached to individual cDNA molecules. TCRdb reanalysed the 5' RACE reads using MiXCR and keeps one entry per CDR3 protein. The table includes approximately 65,000 distinct CDR3 sequences, 10% to 12% detected once. To note about this clonotype: Its antigen is unidentified.

The CDR3 runs to 16 residues. V usage is TRBV21-1 and J usage is TRBJ1-2; TRBD1 is the table's D call, not checked against the DNA. TRBV21-1 represents a pseudogene. Sequenced material: whole blood, taken at baseline. This sequence was found in an adult who was a healthcare worker with PCR-confirmed SARS-CoV-2 infection or an uninfected control (not recorded which). CDR3: CASSKVSGYRPWGYTF. In nucleotides, the CDR3 is TGTGCCAGCAGCAAAGTTTCCGGGTACCGCCCGTGGGGCTACACCTTC.